Sequencing of this T cell receptor (beta chain) was carried out in a study of shared clonotypes between healthy human individuals (dated by TCRdb to the early 2020s). As for the study more broadly: The cohort comprised a couple of women and a few men aged 18 to 49 years. For each donor, CD4 naive and CD4 memory were each run on three plates, CD8 naive on two plates, and CD8 memory on one plate. To estimate repertoire size and how much clonotype sharing occurs between individuals, the study deeply sequenced the blood TCR repertoires of 5 or 6 healthy adults. Different laboratories and diverse techniques were used to prepare libraries and sequence TCR repertoires, to increase sequencing depth and limit assay-specific biases. Between about 0.85 and 9.5 billion PBMCs per donor were obtained by leukapheresis.

In regard to this clone: The antigen it binds to is not known. No per-base quality is available; no much larger clone lies one base away.

Counted from cysteine to phenylalanine, this CDR3 has 13 amino acids. Only CDR3 DNA remains: 39 bases, in frame from the first base. V loses 5 bases of germline sequence and J loses 12 bases, and the interval between the two ends is 17 bases. Reading the germline V gene gives CDR1 KGHSY and CDR2 FQNENV. Using the deep immunoSEQ assay, TCR CDR3 regions were amplified from genomic DNA by multiplex PCR. For each cell subset, the extracted genomic DNA was distributed evenly across all wells of several immunoSEQ 96-well plates, and each plate served as one replicate. Each replicate PCR for sorted subsets received around 200 ng genomic DNA, equal to some 32,000 T cell genomes. The purified libraries were quantified using a Qubit 3.0 fluorometer, sized with a Bioanalyzer 2100, and then quantified again using the KAPA Library Quantification kit. Every immunoSEQ 96-well plate was sequenced on a dedicated single-read 150-cycle Illumina NextSeq 550 flow cell. The authors' pipeline ran thus. Because only junctional sequences without quality scores were contained in the immunoSEQ output, filtering matching that applied to full-length reads could not be performed. Sequences were annotated with PyIR, a Python wrapper for IgBLAST v1.9, using IMGT germline references to assign V/J genes and CDR3. Reads were filtered out if the reads had weak V/J assignments (E-value above 1e-6), no CDR3, stop codons, out-of-frame junctions, or ambiguous translated residues. V3J clonotypes were defined by identical inferred V gene, J gene, and CDR3 amino acid sequence. To compute the percentage overlap between repertoires, the number of shared unique clonotypes was divided by the size of the smaller repertoire. Richness of each repertoire was evaluated using RTK rarefaction, the Chao1 estimator, and Recon v2.1 estimates of unobserved clonotypes. OLGA was used to compute generation probabilities for all TCRbeta clonotypes that the gDNA method yielded from a few donors. TCRdb provides this immuneACCESS table in a form limited to in-frame rearrangements. Some clones are lacking; in checked studies, under half of them reflect an unresolved V gene, and why the rest are absent is not known. V and J calls and clone size are copied from that table; D and trimming were computed from the DNA. In all, the sample holds 660,000 or so clones, and about 96% of those were seen once. The ten largest account for more than 0.085% of the sample.

For the CD8 naive samples, CD45RO-negative cells were positively selected for CCR7, yielding a CD45RA+CCR7+ population from which TemRA cells were excluded. The donors were healthy, HIV-negative adults with no recently reported acute infections or vaccinations. All donors were Caucasian adults living in Nashville, Tennessee, USA. Blood was collected by leukapheresis, and PBMCs were isolated by Ficoll-Histopaque density gradient centrifugation and then cryopreserved in liquid nitrogen vapor phase. Analytical flow cytometry was used to check the purity and quantity of every magnetically sorted T cell population. From each sorted fraction, genomic DNA was isolated and quantified by UV absorbance on a Nanodrop 2000c. What the work shows at the level of the full study, not this receptor alone: Across a handful of donors, around 5% of naive CD4, roughly 3.5% of naive CD8, roughly 2.2% of memory CD4, and 0.4% of memory CD8 clonotypes were shared. Based on pairwise subsampling, the degree of clonotype sharing among donors was expected to be affected by sequencing depth. Sampling was limited to blood, and TCR repertoires in tissue likely differ from TCR repertoires in blood. The small number of donors limited the genetic and exposure-history diversity represented. Estimated clonotype richness was generally larger for naive than for memory subsets. Higher generation probabilities were observed for clonotypes shared by all four sorted-subset donors than for non-shared clonotypes. Rarefaction of sorted-subset datasets indicated incomplete sequencing despite the large sequencing depth.

The source material was naive CD8+ T cells sorted from blood. Explained via the paper, the cell subset or site label denotes: CD45RA+CCR7+. The sequence was obtained from a woman in her 30s in good health. The chain couples TRBV16 to TRBJ2-1, with TRBD2 perhaps the D gene, on 6 matching bases. The CDR3 protein sequence reads: CASSARGEVGQFF. In nucleotide form, the sequence is TGTGCCAGCAGCGCCCGAGGGGAGGTGGGGCAGTTCTTC.